The 27 T cell receptor beta chains below all came from one sample that was sequenced in a study of CD8 T cells in Susac syndrome. Reverse transcription used about 0.45 to 1 ug RNA and random hexamers. TCRdb independently ran MiXCR on the immunoSEQ multiplex PCR reads; one entry per CDR3 protein. This sample carries 200,000 or so distinct CDR3 sequences, about 95% of them seen once, and the ten largest clones take 0.093%. The source material was CD4+ T cells from PBMCs. These receptors originate from a human donor with multiple sclerosis.

V gene TRBV20-1 combines with J gene TRBJ2-7, with D possibly matching TRBD2 (7 bases). This CDR3 is 12 amino acids long. V was clipped by 6 bases and J by 12 bases, with 21 bases between them. Germline-derived CDR1 and CDR2 are DFQATT and SNEGSKA (reference sequence). The CDR3 region is CSAYQGGVATYF. The DNA for the CDR3 is TGCAGTGCCTATCAAGGGGGGGTAGCGACGTACTTC.

V usage is TRBV7-9 and J usage is TRBJ2-1; D remains unclear. Germline V CDR1 and CDR2: SEHNR, FQNEAQ (reference sequence). The CDR3 has 16 amino acids. The V end lost 2 bases, the J end lost 1 base, and 12 bases lay between the germline ends. The CDR3 here is CASSLRSPRSYNEQFF. The CDR3 DNA sequence: TGTGCCAGCAGCTTAAGGTCTCCCCGATCCTACAATGAGCAGTTCTTC.

In its sample, this clonotype was seen once. This chain links TRBV20-1 with TRBJ1-1; possibly TRBD1 for D (6 bases). CDR3 length: 12 amino acids. Per the germline V gene, CDR1 is DFQATT and CDR2 is SNEGSKA (reference sequence). Trimming left V 2 bases short and J 4 bases short, with 8 bases between. The CDR3 here is CSARRGATEAFF. The CDR3 DNA follows: TGCAGTGCTAGAAGGGGGGCCACTGAAGCTTTCTTT.

J is TRBJ1-2 and V is TRBV29-1; 8 bases map to TRBD1. J lost 8 bases, V lost 7 bases, and 15 bases had no gene match. The CDR3 covers 14 residues. Germline V CDR1 and CDR2: SQVTM, ANQGSEA. The CDR3 DNA reads as TGCAGCGCTAGCCGGGCAGGGGGCGCAGAAGGCTACACCTTC. This gives the protein CSASRAGGAEGYTF.

The chain has TRBV4-2 and TRBJ2-1; TRBD1 aligns across 7 bases. Looked up from germline, CDR1 is LGHNA and CDR2 is YNFKEQ. There are 16 residues in the CDR3. Trimming at V came to 3 bases and at J to 0 bases, leaving 5 bases not matched to a gene. CDR3 bases: TGTGCCAGCAGCCAGGATAGGGGGCTCTCCTACAATGAGCAGTTCTTC. This translates into CASSQDRGLSYNEQFF.

The V call is TRBV25-1, the J call TRBJ1-2; perhaps TRBD1 as D (6 bases). V lost 5 bases and J lost 4, with 8 bases in between. Germline assignment: CDR1 MGHDK and CDR2 SYGVNS. This CDR3 contains 12 residues. The CDR3 loop reads CASSWDTYGYTF. The CDR3 DNA follows: TGTGCCAGCAGTTGGGACACCTATGGCTACACCTTC.

The chain links TRBV20-1 to TRBJ2-1; 8 bases line up with TRBD1. Unmatched junction bases numbered 10, after V lost 6 bases and J lost 9 bases. The CDR3 runs to 13 residues. Germline V CDR1 and CDR2: DFQATT, SNEGSKA (reference sequence). CDR3 residues: CSATRTGLGEQFF. The CDR3 nucleotides read TGCAGTGCCACCCGGACAGGGTTGGGTGAGCAGTTCTTC.

The V call is TRBV5-1, the J call TRBJ2-7; TRBD1 agrees at 7 bases. V dropped 6 bases and J dropped 6; count of bases not matched to a gene: 9. CDR1 is SGHRS, CDR2 YFSETQ, per germline. The CDR3 loop spans 13 amino acids. In DNA form, the CDR3 reads TGCGCCAGCAAATCGGACAGGACTGGCGAGCAGTACTTC. This sequence encodes CASKSDRTGEQYF.

J is TRBJ1-6 and V is TRBV7-3; TRBD1 matches 10 bases. The CDR3 length is 15 residues. Germline trimming cut 1 base from V and 7 bases from J; bases unmatched to any gene: 1. Germline V gene data show CDR1 as SGHTA and CDR2 as FQGTGA. The CDR3 protein is CASSLMGQGNSPLHF. For the CDR3, the DNA is TGTGCCAGCAGCTTAATGGGACAGGGGAATTCACCCCTCCACTTT.

This clonotype was seen once. This chain joins TRBV19 and TRBJ1-1; the D gene is possibly TRBD1 (6 bases). In germline, CDR1 is LNHDA, CDR2 SQIVND (reference sequence). V was shortened by 6 bases and J by 6 bases, with 14 bases between the two germline ends. This CDR3 is 13 amino acids long. CDR3 loop: CASRRPGGSEAFF. The CDR3 DNA is TGTGCCAGTAGGCGCCCCGGGGGCTCTGAAGCTTTCTTT.

The gene calls are TRBV20-1 and TRBJ1-2; the match to TRBD1 covers 7 bases. Germline CDR1 reads DFQATT; CDR2 reads SNEGSKA (reference sequence). V gave up 6 bases and J gave up 1 base; unmatched junction bases: 11. This CDR3 is built from 15 residues. The CDR3 region has the DNA TGCAGTGCCGTGGGACAGAACTACCTTAACTATGGCTACACCTTC. It is translated as CSAVGQNYLNYGYTF.

The J gene is TRBJ2-5, the V gene TRBV12-3 or TRBV12-4, with 7 bases lining up with TRBD2. The CDR3 has 14 amino acids. The V segment lost 10 bases and the J segment 5 bases; nucleotides outside the gene matches: 13. CDR3: CATGGNVGTETQYF. DNA for the CDR3: TGTGCCACCGGGGGGAATGTGGGAACGGAGACCCAGTACTTC.

The J gene is TRBJ2-7, the V gene TRBV6-5, with 9 bases that match TRBD2. The V gene end was trimmed by 4 bases and the J gene end by 2 bases; junction bases not matched to a gene: 18. Germline V CDR1 and CDR2: MNHEY, SVGAGI. The CDR3 totals 19 residues. The CDR3 DNA follows: TGTGCCAGCAGTTCCCTCTCCGACCGGGCAGCGGGAGGCCCCTACGAGCAGTACTTC. Translating it yields CASSSLSDRAAGGPYEQYF.

V is TRBV3-1 and J is TRBJ1-2; D call uncertain. V was trimmed by 0 bases and J by 7 bases, leaving 9 bases between them. The V gene's germline CDR1 is LGHDT and CDR2 YNNKEL (reference sequence). The CDR3 contains 13 residues. CDR3: CASSQEHPLGYTF. CDR3 nucleotides: TGTGCCAGCAGCCAAGAGCATCCTCTTGGCTACACCTTC.

The chain combines TRBV20-1 with TRBJ2-2; D gene uncertain. Looked up from germline, CDR1 is DFQATT and CDR2 is SNEGSKA (reference sequence). There are 13 residues in the CDR3. The V end was cut by 2 bases, the J end by 1 base, with 5 bases between. The CDR3 protein is CSARKKNTGELFF. The CDR3 nucleotides read TGCAGTGCTAGAAAAAAGAACACCGGGGAGCTGTTTTTT.

The chain is built from TRBV30 and TRBJ2-5; TRBD1 or TRBD2 may be the D gene (5 bases each). Germline V gene data show CDR1 as GTSNPN and CDR2 as SVGIG (reference sequence). V dropped 1 base and J dropped 8 bases, with 11 bases sitting between them. The CDR3 totals 12 residues. CDR3 in amino acids: CAWSGGTSTQYF. The CDR3 coding sequence is TGTGCCTGGAGTGGAGGGACCTCTACCCAGTACTTC. Looking up the rest from reference TRBV30 and TRBJ2-5 gives the full variable domain: SQTIHQWPATLVQPVGSPLSLECTVEGTSNPNLYWYRQAAGRGLQLLFYSVGIGQISSEVPQNLSASRPQDRQFILSSKKLLLSDSGFYLCAWSGGTSTQYFGPGTRLLVL.

This chain links TRBV19 with TRBJ1-2, with 7 positions matching TRBD1. V lost 7 bases to trimming and J lost 4 bases; unmatched junction nucleotides: 6. This CDR3 has 13 residues. The germline CDR1 and CDR2 sequences are LNHDA and SQIVND (reference sequence). CDR3 protein: CASTTGFGYGYTF. CDR3 nucleotides: TGTGCCAGTACGACAGGGTTCGGCTATGGCTACACCTTC.

The V gene is TRBV3-1, the J gene TRBJ2-4, with a possible D match to TRBD1 (5 bases). Germline V gene data show CDR1 as LGHDT and CDR2 as YNNKEL (reference sequence). The V end lost 1 base, the J end lost 1 base, and 11 bases lay between the germline ends. This CDR3 is built from 16 residues. The CDR3 loop reads CASSQGPPGAKNIQYF. CDR3 bases: TGTGCCAGCAGCCAAGGACCCCCAGGGGCCAAAAACATTCAGTACTTC.

The V and J genes are TRBV24-1 and TRBJ2-5; D is uncertain. Germline CDR1 KGHDR, CDR2 SFDVKD. The CDR3 covers 12 residues. Between the trimmed V and J ends, which lost 4 bases and 0 bases, there was a span of 2 bases. The chain's CDR3 is CATSENQETQYF. The CDR3, as DNA: TGTGCCACCAGTGAAAACCAAGAGACCCAGTACTTC.

This sequence joins TRBV20-1 and TRBJ2-1, with TRBD2 matching over 7 bases. Germline loops: CDR1 DFQATT, CDR2 SNEGSKA (reference sequence). J lost 10 bases, V lost 6 bases, and 6 bases had no gene match. This CDR3 has 11 amino acids. Here the CDR3 reads CSAGGSLEQFF. CDR3 sequence (DNA): TGCAGTGCCGGCGGGAGCTTGGAGCAGTTCTTC.

This chain uses TRBV18 with TRBJ2-6; D gene uncertain. The CDR3 has 17 residues. V lost 3 bases, J lost 0 bases, and 12 bases lay in between. Germline CDR1 is KGHSH and CDR2 is LQKENI. CDR3 sequence (DNA): TGTGCCAGCTCACCTACGAACCGAGCCTCTGGGGCCAACGTCCTGACTTTC. It specifies CASSPTNRASGANVLTF.

The V and J genes are TRBV7-2 and TRBJ2-2; the D gene is possibly TRBD1 (6 bases). Trimming pared 5 bases from V and 3 bases from J, leaving 10 bases between. Germline V CDR1 and CDR2: SGHTA, FQGNSA. The CDR3 spans 14 residues. The CDR3 DNA is TGTGCCAGCAGCCCGGACAGATACACCGGGGAGCTGTTTTTT. Translated: CASSPDRYTGELFF.

The CDR3 nucleotides are TGTGCCATCAGCCTAGCGGGAGGGCCACCCAATGAGCAGTTCTTC. It encodes CAISLAGGPPNEQFF. This chain uses TRBV10-3 with TRBJ2-1; TRBD2 agrees at 12 bases. V lost 6 bases and J lost 6; bases outside the gene matches: 6. CDR3 length: 15 residues. Germline assignment: CDR1 ENHRY and CDR2 SYGVKD.

The chain combines TRBV9 with TRBJ1-5, with unresolved D. Trimming took 4 bases from V and 4 from J, leaving 12 bases between them. CDR3 length: 14 amino acids. Germline V gene lookup returns CDR1 SGDLS and CDR2 YYNGEE. CDR3 coding DNA: TGTGCCAGCAGCCAAGCGGGGAGGAATCAGCCCCAGCATTTT. Protein sequence: CASSQAGRNQPQHF.

The CDR3 is CAWSVQGGSLSGANVLTF. In DNA, the CDR3 is TGTGCCTGGAGTGTGCAGGGAGGGAGCCTAAGTGGGGCCAACGTCCTGACTTTC. The chain employs TRBV30 and TRBJ2-6, with 7 nucleotides matching TRBD2. Trimming removed 0 bases from V and 3 bases from J; junction bases left unmatched: 11. CDR3 size: 18 residues. Germline-derived CDR1 and CDR2 are GTSNPN and SVGIG (reference sequence).

The CDR3 region is CSVRRQDQETQYF. CDR3 nucleotides: TGCAGCGTTAGGAGACAGGACCAAGAGACCCAGTACTTC. The chain uses TRBV29-1 and TRBJ2-5; D possibly corresponds to TRBD1 (6 bases). The CDR3 has 13 amino acids. V was pared by 5 bases and J by 0 bases, with 10 bases between. The germline CDR1 and CDR2 sequences are SQVTM and ANQGSEA.

V usage is TRBV29-1 and J usage is TRBJ2-3; the D is unclear. Germline-derived CDR1 and CDR2 are SQVTM and ANQGSEA. CDR3 size: 11 residues. V was shortened by 7 bases and J by 0 bases, with 5 bases between the two germline ends. The DNA of the CDR3 is TGCAGCGCCGTTAGCACAGATACGCAGTATTTT. Residues: CSAVSTDTQYF.